These 27 T cell receptor beta chains originate from one sample sequenced in a study of early T cells in non-severe SARS-CoV-2 infection. TCRdb called the 5' RACE reads again in MiXCR, with one record for every CDR3 protein. The table has 45,000 to 75,000 distinct CDR3 sequences, roughly 12% seen once; the top ten hold 4.8%. Sequencing was done on a sample of whole blood. The receptors derive from an adult who was a healthcare worker with PCR-confirmed SARS-CoV-2 infection or an uninfected control (not recorded which).

This clonotype was counted only a few times. This sequence joins TRBV6-2 or TRBV6-3 and TRBJ2-2; 7 positions agree with TRBD1. Germline V gives CDR1 MNHEY, CDR2 SVGEGT. This CDR3 is built from 15 residues. V shed 7 bases, J shed 0 bases, and the junction held 5 bases outside the gene matches. DNA of the CDR3: TGTGCCAGCACCCCCGGGACAGCGAACACCGGGGAGCTGTTTTTT. Translating gives CASTPGTANTGELFF.

This clonotype occurred many times. The chain couples TRBV29-1 to TRBJ2-7; D possibly corresponds to TRBD2 (5 bases). V shed 4 bases and J shed 3 bases, with 16 bases lying between them. This CDR3 contains 14 residues. The V gene's germline CDR1 is SQVTM and CDR2 ANQGSEA. DNA for the CDR3: TGCAGCGTTGGTGGAGCTAGCCTGGGCTACGAGCAGTACTTC. Translation: CSVGGASLGYEQYF.

This clonotype was observed many times. This sequence joins TRBV4-1 and TRBJ1-1; D gene unclear. This CDR3 is 17 amino acids long. Trimming cost V 0 bases and J 0 bases, with 14 bases left between them. CDR1 and CDR2 (germline): MGHRA, YSYEKL. The CDR3 DNA is TGCGCCAGCAGCCAAGATTTAGCTTGGACGGTGAACACTGAAGCTTTCTTT. Translation gives CASSQDLAWTVNTEAFF.

This chain joins TRBV28 and TRBJ1-5, with 7 bases fitting TRBD1. The CDR3 totals 15 residues. Germline assignment: CDR1 MDHEN and CDR2 SYDVKM. With 3 bases clipped from V and 2 bases from J, the junction kept 4 bases outside the gene matches. The CDR3 DNA reads TGTGCCAGCAGTTTGGCAGGGGGGGGCAATCAGCCCCAGCATTTT. Amino acids: CASSLAGGGNQPQHF.

This clonotype has more than one count but fewer than ten. This chain's CDR3 is CASVPSAHNNEQFF. CDR3 DNA sequence: TGTGCCAGCGTACCTAGCGCACATAACAATGAGCAGTTCTTC. The chain couples TRBV6-6 to TRBJ2-1; D may be TRBD2 (6 bases). This CDR3 is 14 amino acids long. Trimming cost V 8 bases and J 5 bases, with 16 bases left between them. Germline CDR1 is MNHNY and CDR2 is SVGAGI (reference sequence).

At least ten counts were recorded for this clonotype. This chain connects TRBV7-8 to TRBJ1-5, with a weak D call TRBD1 (6 bases). The ends were cut back, 2 bases at V and 0 bases at J, with 17 bases in the middle. The CDR3 is 18 amino acids. The germline V gene has CDR1 SGHVS and CDR2 FQNEAQ. For the CDR3, the DNA is TGTGCCAGCAGCTTACTCCCATCGAGGGGGACTAGCAATCAGCCCCAGCATTTT. Protein: CASSLLPSRGTSNQPQHF.

This clonotype was seen a few times. This sequence joins TRBV20-1 and TRBJ1-2; 7 bases line up with TRBD1. V dropped 3 bases and J dropped 8; count of bases not matched to a gene: 9. In germline, CDR1 is DFQATT, CDR2 SNEGSKA (reference sequence). This CDR3 region has 13 residues. CDR3 residues: CSASWQGGKGYTF. DNA for the CDR3: TGCAGTGCTAGCTGGCAGGGGGGGAAAGGCTACACCTTC.

The V gene is TRBV7-9, the J gene TRBJ2-3, with 8 bases matching TRBD2. V was clipped by 4 bases and J by 0 bases; unmatched bases: 6. This CDR3 has 16 amino acids. From germline, CDR1 is SEHNR and CDR2 FQNEAQ (reference sequence). CDR3 coding DNA: TGTGCCAGCAGCTCCGGACTAGCACCGAGCACAGATACGCAGTATTTT. Residues: CASSSGLAPSTDTQYF.

The CDR3 loop is CASSLQGAVEKLFF. The CDR3 DNA is TGTGCCAGCAGCTTGCAGGGGGCGGTCGAAAAACTGTTTTTT. The chain carries TRBV5-4 and TRBJ1-4, with 8 bases identical to TRBD1. V shed 1 base, J shed 8 bases, and the junction held 4 bases outside the gene matches. The CDR3 extends over 14 amino acids. Germline V gene sequence: CDR1 SGHNT, CDR2 YYREEE (reference sequence).

J is TRBJ2-3 and V is TRBV18; TRBD2 is a possible D gene (5 bases). The CDR3 runs to 15 residues. Trimming removed 3 bases from V and 7 bases from J, with 17 bases in between. Germline V gene data show CDR1 as KGHSH and CDR2 as LQKENI. CDR3 in DNA: TGTGCCAGCTCACCTCCCGTGAGGGATAGAAATACGCAGTATTTT. This encodes CASSPPVRDRNTQYF.

This sequence joins TRBV27 and TRBJ2-1, with D tentatively TRBD1 (5 bases). The CDR3 has 14 residues. CDR1 is MNHEY, CDR2 SMNVEV, per germline (reference sequence). Deletions cut 1 base from V and 8 bases from J, with 12 bases between. This chain's CDR3 is CASSLYLGVDEQFF. Written as DNA, the CDR3 is TGTGCCAGCAGTTTATATCTAGGGGTTGATGAGCAGTTCTTC.

This CDR3 reads CASSPQDSSYEQYF. DNA of the CDR3: TGTGCCAGCTCACCACAGGACAGCTCCTACGAGCAGTACTTC. V gene TRBV18 combines with J gene TRBJ2-7; D perhaps matches TRBD1 (6 bases). Trimming removed 1 base at V and 0 bases at J, with 7 bases between. CDR1 and CDR2 (germline): KGHSH, LQKENI. This CDR3 comprises 14 residues.

This clonotype showed up just a few times. This chain joins TRBV10-1 and TRBJ2-7, with D tentatively TRBD1 (6 bases). This CDR3 region has 13 residues. Between the trimmed V and J ends, which lost 6 bases and 1 base, there was a span of 10 bases. CDR1 is WNHNN and CDR2 is SYGVQD in the germline V gene (reference sequence). The CDR3: CASSQGKSYEQYF. In DNA, the CDR3 is TGCGCCAGCAGCCAGGGGAAATCCTACGAGCAGTACTTC.

A few counts support this clonotype. The chain has TRBV10-2 and TRBJ1-1, with a tentative D call TRBD1 (5 bases). The CDR3 is 14 amino acids. Germline CDR1 is WSHSY and CDR2 is SAAADI. V lost 5 bases and J 4 bases, leaving 14 bases between the germline ends. CDR3 nucleotide sequence: TGCGCCAGCAGTCCCCCCGCGGGGGGCACTGAAGCTTTCTTT. Protein: CASSPPAGGTEAFF.

In its sample, this clonotype was seen many times. This chain uses TRBV4-3 with TRBJ2-2; no reliable D call. The CDR3 totals 15 residues. Per the germline V gene, CDR1 is LGHNA and CDR2 is YSLEER. The ends were cut back, 0 bases at V and 4 bases at J, with 9 bases in the middle. The CDR3 DNA sequence: TGCGCCAGCAGCCAAGAGTACCTGCTCACCGGGGAGCTGTTTTTT. It specifies CASSQEYLLTGELFF.

This rearrangement joins TRBV19 to TRBJ2-3, with 10 bases identical to TRBD1. CDR1 LNHDA and CDR2 SQIVND come from the germline V gene (reference sequence). The CDR3 length is 17 residues. Germline trimming cut 2 bases from V and 2 bases from J; bases unmatched to any gene: 7. The CDR3 DNA reads as TGTGCCAGTAGTATAAAGACCGGGACAGGGGACACAGATACGCAGTATTTT. It translates to CASSIKTGTGDTDTQYF.

This clonotype was seen a handful of times. V and J are TRBV3-1 and TRBJ2-7, with TRBD1 matching over 12 bases. This CDR3 has 15 residues. J gave up 5 bases and V 3 bases, and 5 bases lay outside the gene matches. CDR1 and CDR2 (germline): LGHDT, YNNKEL (reference sequence). The CDR3 DNA follows: TGTGCCAGCAGCCAGTCCGGGACAGGGGGCAACGAGCAGTACTTC. This gives the protein CASSQSGTGGNEQYF.

V gene TRBV27 combines with J gene TRBJ2-1; no clear D gene. This CDR3 spans 15 amino acids. In germline, CDR1 is MNHEY, CDR2 SMNVEV (reference sequence). Trimming took off 5 bases at V and 1 base at J, with 12 bases between the two ends. The CDR3 protein is CASSPLGRSYNEQFF. CDR3 DNA: TGTGCCAGCAGTCCTCTCGGACGTTCCTACAATGAGCAGTTCTTC.

The rearrangement links TRBV29-1 to TRBJ2-4; D is perhaps TRBD1 or TRBD2 (6 bases each). The ends were cut back, 5 bases at V and 8 bases at J, with 16 bases in the middle. The CDR3 has 13 residues. Germline V lookup: CDR1 SQVTM, CDR2 ANQGSEA. CDR3 nucleotide sequence: TGCAGCGTTCAGCTGGGGGGCAGGGACATTCAGTACTTC. Its protein is CSVQLGGRDIQYF.

This clonotype has more than one count but fewer than ten. This chain joins TRBV29-1 and TRBJ1-4; D call uncertain. There are 14 residues in the CDR3. CDR1 SQVTM and CDR2 ANQGSEA come from the germline V gene. The V end lost 7 bases, the J end lost 0 bases, and 12 bases lay between the germline ends. The CDR3 is CSAGGSSTNEKLFF. The CDR3 DNA reads as TGCAGCGCTGGAGGGTCTTCAACTAATGAAAAACTGTTTTTT.

This clonotype was observed a handful of times. V and J are TRBV20-1 and TRBJ1-4; no clear D gene. The CDR3 contains 12 residues. In germline, CDR1 is DFQATT, CDR2 SNEGSKA (reference sequence). Trimming shortened V by 1 base and J by 6 bases, and 6 bases separated the two germline ends. CDR3 protein: CSARGIDEKLFF. DNA of the CDR3: TGCAGTGCTAGAGGGATAGATGAAAAACTGTTTTTT.

The table lists this clonotype with many counts. CDR3 DNA: TGTGCCAGCAGCCACTTGGCAGGACAAGAGACCCAGTACTTC. Its translation is CASSHLAGQETQYF. This chain uses TRBV5-5 with TRBJ2-5, with D unresolved. The CDR3 contains 14 residues. CDR1 and CDR2 from the germline V gene are SGHKS and YYEKEE (reference sequence). V was clipped by 4 bases and J by 2 bases, with 12 bases between them.

The chain couples TRBV11-2 to TRBJ2-2; no clear D. CDR1 SGHAT and CDR2 FQNNGV come from the germline V gene. The V end was cut by 3 bases, the J end by 1 base, with 6 bases between. The CDR3 has 14 amino acids. The CDR3 nucleotides read TGTGCCAGCAGCTTCACGGGGAACACCGGGGAGCTGTTTTTT. This translates into CASSFTGNTGELFF.

This clonotype was counted a few times. The chain links TRBV20-1 to TRBJ2-5; D ambiguous. V lost 6 bases, J lost 5 bases, and 16 bases lay in between. The CDR3 loop spans 13 amino acids. Per the germline V gene, CDR1 is DFQATT and CDR2 is SNEGSKA (reference sequence). The CDR3 sequence: CSARGFSAETQYF. For the CDR3, the DNA is TGCAGTGCCCGAGGATTTTCGGCGGAGACCCAGTACTTC.

This clonotype was counted ten times or more. J is TRBJ2-1 and V is TRBV12-3 or TRBV12-4, with 8 bases lining up with TRBD2. The ends lost 6 bases at V and 7 bases at J; junction bases unmatched: 11. The CDR3 covers 15 residues. The CDR3 nucleotides read TGTGCCAGCAGCCTCGGCGCGGGGGGCCGTAATGAGCAGTTCTTC. This translates into CASSLGAGGRNEQFF.

The chain employs TRBV20-1 and TRBJ1-1; D is perhaps TRBD1 (5 bases). The CDR3 consists of 15 residues. V shed 6 bases and J shed 0 bases, with 17 bases lying between them. Germline V gene lookup returns CDR1 DFQATT and CDR2 SNEGSKA (reference sequence). Here the CDR3 reads CSAERAGPLNTEAFF. In DNA form, the CDR3 reads TGCAGTGCGGAGAGGGCAGGGCCCCTGAACACTGAAGCTTTCTTT.

This clonotype has ten or more counts. As DNA, the CDR3 is TGTGCCAGTAGCCGTAAACAGGGGGGGTCTTCCTACGAGCAGTACTTC. Protein sequence: CASSRKQGGSSYEQYF. This sequence joins TRBV19 and TRBJ2-7, with D tentatively TRBD1 (8 bases). Germline values: CDR1 LNHDA, CDR2 SQIVND (reference sequence). This CDR3 spans 16 amino acids. V was cut by 6 bases and J by 1 base, with 19 bases left in between.